This T cell receptor beta chain is drawn from a study of blood T cell repertoires in COVID-19. Some clones are missing from TCRdb's copy, which holds only in-frame ones; the method was immunoSEQ multiplex PCR. The sample lists 290,000 or so clones, 87% occurring once. Germline V gene data show CDR1 as SNHLY and CDR2 as FYNNEI. Trimming removed 10 bases from V and 0 bases from J; junction bases left unmatched: 13. The CDR3 has 16 residues. This sequence joins TRBV2 and TRBJ2-3; 7 nucleotides match TRBD2. The specimen was peripheral blood. The receptor was isolated from a man aged 18 to 29 with active or convalescent COVID-19. Here the CDR3 reads CATREEWGASTDTQYF. As DNA, the CDR3 is TGTGCCACCCGGGAGGAATGGGGTGCTAGCACAGATACGCAGTATTTT.